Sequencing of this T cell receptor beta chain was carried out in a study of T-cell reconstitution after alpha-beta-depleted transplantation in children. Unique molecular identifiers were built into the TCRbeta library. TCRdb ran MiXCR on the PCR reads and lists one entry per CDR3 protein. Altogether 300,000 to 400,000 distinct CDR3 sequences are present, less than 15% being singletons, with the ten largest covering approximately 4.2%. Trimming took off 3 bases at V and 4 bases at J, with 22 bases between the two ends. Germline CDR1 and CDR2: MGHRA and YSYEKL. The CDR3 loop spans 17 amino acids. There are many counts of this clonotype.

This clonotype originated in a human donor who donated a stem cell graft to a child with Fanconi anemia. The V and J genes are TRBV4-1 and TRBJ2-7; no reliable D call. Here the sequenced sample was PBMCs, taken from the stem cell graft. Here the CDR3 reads CASSHPRSGNSLYEQYF. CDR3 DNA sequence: TGCGCCAGCAGCCATCCAAGGAGTGGGAACAGCCTTTACGAGCAGTACTTC.